These 9 T cell receptor beta chains originate from one sample sequenced in a study of beta chain features in type 1 diabetes. All of the isolated RNA was reverse transcribed, so expressed TCRB transcripts were sequenced. Method: immunoSEQ multiplex PCR; TCRdb's copy keeps in-frame clones and lacks some. In the table there are 250,000 or so clones, about 26% of which are singletons. The material sequenced was central memory CD4+ T cells from blood. These receptors came from a young man in good health.

The J gene is TRBJ2-3, the V gene TRBV13; TRBD2 agrees at 9 bases. V was pared by 0 bases and J by 2 bases, with 3 bases of the junction left unmatched. Per the germline V gene, CDR1 is PRHDT and CDR2 is FYEKMQ (reference sequence). The CDR3 is made up of 16 amino acids. The CDR3 here is CASSLGTSGYTDTQYF. CDR3 nucleotide sequence: TGTGCCAGCAGCTTAGGGACTAGCGGTTACACAGATACGCAGTATTTT.

This clone was seen many times. The chain links TRBV7-9 to TRBJ2-3; D is ambiguous. This CDR3 spans 14 amino acids. Germline CDR1 SEHNR, CDR2 FQNEAQ (reference sequence). Trimming shortened V by 4 bases and J by 6 bases, and 14 bases separated the two germline ends. The CDR3 sequence: CASSSGSMVDTQYF. For the CDR3, the DNA is TGTGCCAGCAGCTCAGGTTCGATGGTTGATACGCAGTATTTT.

The chain joins TRBV5-1 to TRBJ1-2, with TRBD1 as a possible D gene (5 bases). From germline, CDR1 is SGHRS and CDR2 YFSETQ. Trimming removed 0 bases at V and 2 bases at J, with 11 bases between. This CDR3 comprises 15 residues. CDR3 amino acids: CASSLGQGINYGYTF. The CDR3 region has the DNA TGCGCCAGCAGCTTGGGGCAGGGCATAAACTATGGCTACACCTTC.

This clone was found many times. J is TRBJ2-2 and V is TRBV7-2, with 11 bases identical to TRBD2. The CDR3 spans 13 residues. The V and J ends lost 4 bases and 8 bases, in that order; junction bases with no gene match: 0. Germline V CDR1 and CDR2: SGHTA, FQGNSA. CDR3 residues: CASSSSGRGELFF. The CDR3 nucleotides read TGTGCCAGCAGCTCTAGCGGGAGGGGGGAGCTGTTTTTT.

There are a few counts of this clone. The junction shows a germline mismatch at one end, possibly a read error. V is TRBV5-1 and J is TRBJ2-5; 7 bases line up with TRBD2. Germline CDR1 SGHRS, CDR2 YFSETQ. The length of the CDR3 is 15 residues. CDR3 sequence (DNA): TGTGCCAGCAGTTTTCAACTAGCGAACGGGGAGACCCAGTACTTC. This codes for CASSFQLANGETQYF.

This clone showed up just a few times. The chain couples TRBV10-3 to TRBJ2-5, with TRBD1 identical over 8 bases. The CDR3 length is 13 residues. CDR1 and CDR2 from the germline V gene are ENHRY and SYGVKD. Losses at the gene ends were 8 bases for V and 2 bases for J; bases not matched to a gene: 4. The CDR3 DNA follows: TGTGCCATCCAGGGGGCGGGACAAGAGACCCAGTACTTC. Translating gives CAIQGAGQETQYF.

This clone was counted ten times or more. Other DNA sequences in the same sample also yield this CDR3. The chain is built from TRBV7-8 and TRBJ2-7, with 12 nucleotides matching TRBD2. CDR1 and CDR2 from the germline V gene are SGHVS and FQNEAQ. The CDR3 runs to 15 residues. The ends lost 1 base at V and 4 bases at J; junction bases unmatched: 2. Here the CDR3 reads CASSLVGTSGYEQYF. DNA for the CDR3: TGTGCCAGCAGCTTAGTTGGGACTAGCGGGTACGAGCAGTACTTC.

This chain joins TRBV7-2 and TRBJ1-3, with TRBD1 as a possible D gene (6 bases). V was pared by 6 bases and J by 0 bases, with 15 bases between. CDR3 size: 16 residues. Germline-derived CDR1 and CDR2 are SGHTA and FQGNSA. The CDR3 region is CASRFTGSSSGNTIYF. The DNA of the CDR3 is TGTGCCAGCAGGTTTACAGGGTCGAGCTCTGGAAACACCATATATTTT.

This chain uses TRBV5-1 with TRBJ2-7; 13 bases are shared with TRBD2. Germline V gene sequence: CDR1 SGHRS, CDR2 YFSETQ. Trimming cost V 2 bases and J 9 bases; bases outside gene matches: 17. CDR3 length: 18 amino acids. This chain's CDR3 is CASSFSDKPGTSGIGQYF. For the CDR3, the DNA is TGCGCCAGCAGCTTCTCGGACAAACCCGGGACTAGCGGGATCGGGCAGTACTTC.